The 22 T cell receptor beta chains below were found in one sample sequenced in a study of blood T cell repertoires in COVID-19. Produced via immunoSEQ multiplex PCR; TCRdb's table is partial and in-frame only. The table shows some 220,000 clones, with 70% to 90% occurring only once. The sample consisted of PBMCs or T cells enriched from blood (not recorded which). Receptors were obtained from a woman in her 40s with acute COVID-19.

The chain employs TRBV30 and TRBJ1-5; D unresolved. This CDR3 is built from 14 residues. The germline gives CDR1 GTSNPN, CDR2 SVGIG (reference sequence). Trimming pared 8 bases from V and 1 base from J, leaving 15 bases between. The CDR3 loop reads CAHERVPSNQPQHF. The CDR3 nucleotides are TGTGCCCATGAGCGAGTGCCCAGCAATCAGCCCCAGCATTTT. Drawing the rest from reference TRBV30 and TRBJ1-5, the complete variable domain is SQTIHQWPATLVQPVGSPLSLECTVEGTSNPNLYWYRQAAGRGLQLLFYSVGIGQISSEVPQNLSASRPQDRQFILSSKKLLLSDSGFYLCAHERVPSNQPQHFGDGTRLSIL.

This chain links TRBV6-4 with TRBJ2-3; perhaps TRBD2 as D (6 bases). The CDR3 length is 16 residues. Per germline, CDR1 MRHNA and CDR2 SNTAGT. V was shortened by 6 bases and J by 0 bases, with 16 bases between the two germline ends. CDR3 protein: CASSSRGGASTDTQYF. The DNA of the CDR3 is TGTGCCAGCAGCTCCCGAGGCGGGGCTAGCACAGATACGCAGTATTTT.

This chain uses TRBV19 with TRBJ2-3; D is uncertain. Trimming pared 5 bases from V and 3 bases from J, leaving 9 bases between. The CDR3 contains 13 residues. The germline V gene encodes CDR1 LNHDA and CDR2 SQIVND (reference sequence). CDR3 protein: CASSPTPTDTQYF. DNA of the CDR3: TGTGCCAGTAGTCCTACCCCTACAGATACGCAGTATTTT.

This chain connects TRBV3-1 (or the pseudogene TRBV3-2) to TRBJ2-7; 7 bases map to TRBD2. Germline V gene lookup returns CDR1 LGHDT and CDR2 YNNKEL (reference sequence). This CDR3 is built from 14 residues. J gave up 5 bases and V 3 bases, and 7 bases lay outside the gene matches. The CDR3: CASSHREGMDEQYF. The CDR3 DNA reads TGTGCCAGCAGCCATAGGGAGGGGATGGACGAGCAGTACTTC.

The genes are TRBV28 and TRBJ2-7; TRBD1 aligns across 11 bases. This CDR3 has 21 amino acids. Germline lookup yields CDR1 MDHEN and CDR2 SYDVKM. With V trimmed by 2 bases and J by 4 bases, 22 bases remained unmatched. The CDR3 protein is CASSLPRVAQEDRGRLYEQYF. CDR3 nucleotides: TGTGCCAGCAGTTTACCACGGGTCGCACAAGAGGACAGGGGGCGTTTGTACGAGCAGTACTTC.

This chain joins TRBV2 and TRBJ1-1, with 7 bases lining up with TRBD1. Losses at the gene ends were 8 bases for V and 3 bases for J; bases not matched to a gene: 9. The CDR3 is 14 amino acids. Looked up from germline, CDR1 is SNHLY and CDR2 is FYNNEI. CDR3 in amino acids: CASPRQGPDTEAFF. The CDR3 DNA sequence: TGTGCCAGCCCGAGACAGGGTCCCGACACTGAAGCTTTCTTT.

The chain is built from TRBV19 and TRBJ1-5, with TRBD1 matching 7 bases. The CDR3 sequence is 15 residues long. Germline values: CDR1 LNHDA, CDR2 SQIVND (reference sequence). Germline trimming cut 9 bases from V and 0 bases from J; bases unmatched to any gene: 8. This chain's CDR3 is CASYGTAYSNQPQHF. CDR3 nucleotides: TGTGCCAGCTACGGGACAGCGTATAGCAATCAGCCCCAGCATTTT.

This clone was observed a few times. The chain recombines TRBV5-1 with TRBJ2-7; 10 positions agree with TRBD1. The CDR3 consists of 15 residues. CDR1 and CDR2 (germline): SGHRS, YFSETQ. With 3 bases clipped from V and 2 bases from J, the junction kept 5 bases outside the gene matches. The CDR3 DNA reads as TGCGCCAGCAGCTCTACCGGGACAGGGGCCTACGAGCAGTACTTC. Protein sequence: CASSSTGTGAYEQYF.

The V gene is TRBV19, the J gene TRBJ2-1; possible D gene TRBD1, 5 bases. The V gene lost 5 bases and the J gene lost 10 bases, with 24 bases spanning the gap. The germline V gene encodes CDR1 LNHDA and CDR2 SQIVND (reference sequence). The CDR3 covers 16 residues. CDR3 DNA: TGTGCCAGTAGTTTGGTAGTTTTGAACAGGCCGGAGGAGCAGTTCTTC. It specifies CASSLVVLNRPEEQFF.

V usage is TRBV25-1 and J usage is TRBJ2-3; the match to TRBD1 covers 7 bases. The CDR3 contains 17 residues. V shed 8 bases, J shed 2 bases, and the junction held 16 bases outside the gene matches. Germline CDR1 MGHDK, CDR2 SYGVNS. The CDR3 nucleotides are TGTGCCAGCTGGGGTGCAAGGACAGGCGATTTCACAGATACGCAGTATTTT. This translates into CASWGARTGDFTDTQYF. Full variable domain (outside the CDR3, taken from reference TRBV25-1 and TRBJ2-3): EADIYQTPRYLVIGTGKKITLECSQTMGHDKMYWYQQDPGMELHLIHYSYGVNSTEKGDLSSESTVSRIRTEHFPLTLESARPSHTSQYLCASWGARTGDFTDTQYFGPGTRLTVL.

CDR3 protein: CASSPFRGGSTEAFF. CDR3 in DNA: TGTGCCAGCAGCCCTTTCCGGGGGGGGAGCACTGAAGCTTTCTTT. V and J are TRBV6-2 or TRBV6-3 and TRBJ1-1, with D possibly being TRBD1 (5 bases). Trimming shortened V by 6 bases and J by 4 bases, and 18 bases separated the two germline ends. This CDR3 contains 15 residues. CDR1 and CDR2 (germline): MNHEY, SVGEGT.

The chain recombines TRBV7-2 with TRBJ1-6; TRBD1 aligns across 8 bases. From germline, CDR1 is SGHTA and CDR2 FQGNSA. There are 16 residues in the CDR3. The V and J ends lost 1 base and 6 bases, in that order; junction bases with no gene match: 5. The CDR3 is CASSLGTGTANSPLHF. As DNA, the CDR3 is TGTGCCAGCAGCTTAGGGACAGGGACGGCTAATTCACCCCTCCACTTT.

The chain joins TRBV6-5 to TRBJ2-1, with D possibly TRBD2 on 5 matching bases. The CDR3 contains 15 residues. V was clipped by 2 bases and J by 2 bases, with 10 bases between them. Looked up from germline, CDR1 is MNHEY and CDR2 is SVGAGI. This chain's CDR3 is CASSYTGKTYNEQFF. CDR3 sequence (DNA): TGTGCCAGCAGTTACACGGGGAAGACCTACAATGAGCAGTTCTTC.

V gene TRBV11-2 combines with J gene TRBJ2-2; D is possibly TRBD1 (6 bases). The CDR3 is made up of 14 amino acids. V was trimmed by 2 bases and J by 7 bases, leaving 11 bases between them. Germline-derived CDR1 and CDR2 are SGHAT and FQNNGV. CDR3 in amino acids: CASSLQGTFGELFF. The CDR3 DNA reads as TGTGCCAGCAGCTTACAGGGGACCTTCGGGGAGCTGTTTTTT.

This rearrangement joins TRBV5-5 to TRBJ2-7; D gene uncertain. Germline CDR1 reads SGHKS; CDR2 reads YYEKEE (reference sequence). Trimming pared 0 bases from V and 0 bases from J, leaving 7 bases between. The CDR3 totals 14 residues. The DNA of the CDR3 is TGTGCCAGCAGCTTGGCGGCGGACTCCTACGAGCAGTACTTC. Translated, it gives CASSLAADSYEQYF.

This clone was recorded many times. The chain joins TRBV19 to TRBJ1-1, with 7 positions matching TRBD1. J lost 5 bases, V lost 4 bases, and 10 bases had no gene match. The CDR3 covers 15 residues. In germline, CDR1 is LNHDA, CDR2 SQIVND (reference sequence). Written as DNA, the CDR3 is TGTGCCAGTAGTACGTTGACCCAACAGGGGACTGAAGCTTTCTTT. Translation: CASSTLTQQGTEAFF.

The gene calls are TRBV29-1 and TRBJ2-7; 9 bases are shared with TRBD1. The CDR3 consists of 14 residues. V trimming: 7 bases; J trimming: 1 base; junction bases outside the gene matches: 8. CDR1 is SQVTM and CDR2 is ANQGSEA in the germline V gene. The CDR3 DNA is TGCAGCGGCGCCGGGACAGGGAGGTCCTACGAGCAGTACTTC. Its translation: CSGAGTGRSYEQYF.

A few counts support this clone. This rearrangement joins TRBV14 to TRBJ2-3; TRBD2 aligns across 8 bases. There are 19 residues in the CDR3. The junction had 13 bases not matched to a gene; V was cut back by 0 bases and J by 2 bases. Looked up from germline, CDR1 is SGHDN and CDR2 is FVKESK. CDR3 in DNA: TGTGCCAGCAGCCAAGACCGTGAGTGGAAGCGGGGGATCACAGATACGCAGTATTTT. This codes for CASSQDREWKRGITDTQYF.

The rearrangement links TRBV10-3 to TRBJ1-2, with no clear D. CDR1 and CDR2 from the germline V gene are ENHRY and SYGVKD. The CDR3 runs to 12 residues. Deletions cut 0 bases from V and 7 bases from J, with 6 bases between. The CDR3 region is CAISESEVGYTF. DNA of the CDR3: TGTGCCATCAGTGAGTCGGAGGTTGGCTACACCTTC.

The rearrangement links TRBV7-7 to TRBJ2-2; 7 bases map to TRBD1. This CDR3 is 15 amino acids long. V shed 5 bases, J shed 3 bases, and the junction held 6 bases outside the gene matches. Per germline, CDR1 SSHAT and CDR2 FNYEAQ (reference sequence). The CDR3 reads CASSVDRSDTGELFF. The CDR3 bases are TGTGCCAGCAGCGTGGACAGGTCGGACACCGGGGAGCTGTTTTTT.

This clone was seen a few times. The rearrangement uses TRBV7-3 and TRBJ1-1; TRBD1 agrees at 12 bases. Trimming at V came to 6 bases and at J to 5 bases, leaving 4 bases not matched to a gene. Germline V gene lookup returns CDR1 SGHTA and CDR2 FQGTGA. The CDR3 sequence is 14 residues long. This CDR3 is CASSRDRGPTEAFF. Written as DNA, the CDR3 is TGTGCCAGCAGTCGGGACAGGGGGCCAACTGAAGCTTTCTTT.

V usage is TRBV6-1 and J usage is TRBJ1-1, with D possibly being TRBD1 (5 bases). This CDR3 comprises 13 residues. Germline CDR1 and CDR2: MNHNS and SASEGT. The V end lost 3 bases, the J end lost 7 bases, and 12 bases lay between the germline ends. In DNA form, the CDR3 reads TGTGCCAGCAGTGAGGGGGGATCGGGTGAAGCTTTCTTT. Translation gives CASSEGGSGEAFF.